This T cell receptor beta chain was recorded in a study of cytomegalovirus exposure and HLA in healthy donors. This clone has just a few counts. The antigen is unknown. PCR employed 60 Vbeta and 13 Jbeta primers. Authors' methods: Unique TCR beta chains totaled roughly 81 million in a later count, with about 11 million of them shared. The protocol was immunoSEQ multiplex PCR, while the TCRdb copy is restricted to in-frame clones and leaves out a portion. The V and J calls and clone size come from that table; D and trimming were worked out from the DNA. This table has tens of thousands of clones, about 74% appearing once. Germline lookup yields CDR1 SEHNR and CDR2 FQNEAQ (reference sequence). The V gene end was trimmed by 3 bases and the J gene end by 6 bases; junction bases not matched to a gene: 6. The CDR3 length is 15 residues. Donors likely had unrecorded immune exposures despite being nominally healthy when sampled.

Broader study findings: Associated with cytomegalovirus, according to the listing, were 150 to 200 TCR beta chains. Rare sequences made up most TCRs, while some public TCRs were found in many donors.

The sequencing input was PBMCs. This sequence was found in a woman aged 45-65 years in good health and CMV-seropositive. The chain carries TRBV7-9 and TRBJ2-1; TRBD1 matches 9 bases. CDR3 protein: CASSFRDRAVNEQFF. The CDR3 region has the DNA TGTGCCAGCAGCTTCCGGGACAGGGCGGTCAATGAGCAGTTCTTC.